The present T cell receptor (beta chain) was sequenced within a study of blood T cell repertoires in COVID-19. The overall study: In each case, the material was cDNA or gDNA derived from T cells, B-cell-depleted T cells, or PBMCs.

The repertoire was sequenced with immunoSEQ multiplex PCR; TCRdb's copy has only in-frame clones and lacks some. The profile shows some 130,000 clones, roughly nine tenths of them singletons. Trimming cost V 3 bases and J 8 bases, with 16 bases left between them. The length of the CDR3 is 14 residues. CDR1 is GTSNPN and CDR2 is SVGIG in the germline V gene (reference sequence). Material for sequencing was peripheral blood. The receptor was isolated from a man aged 45-65 years with active COVID-19. The chain employs TRBV30 and TRBJ1-4; no reliable D call. The CDR3 DNA sequence: TGTGCCTGGAGGGAGGGAGGTCATGGCGAAAAACTGTTTTTT. It yields the protein CAWREGGHGEKLFF. Using reference TRBV30 and TRBJ1-4 for the parts outside the CDR3, the full variable domain is SQTIHQWPATLVQPVGSPLSLECTVEGTSNPNLYWYRQAAGRGLQLLFYSVGIGQISSEVPQNLSASRPQDRQFILSSKKLLLSDSGFYLCAWREGGHGEKLFFGSGTQLSVL.